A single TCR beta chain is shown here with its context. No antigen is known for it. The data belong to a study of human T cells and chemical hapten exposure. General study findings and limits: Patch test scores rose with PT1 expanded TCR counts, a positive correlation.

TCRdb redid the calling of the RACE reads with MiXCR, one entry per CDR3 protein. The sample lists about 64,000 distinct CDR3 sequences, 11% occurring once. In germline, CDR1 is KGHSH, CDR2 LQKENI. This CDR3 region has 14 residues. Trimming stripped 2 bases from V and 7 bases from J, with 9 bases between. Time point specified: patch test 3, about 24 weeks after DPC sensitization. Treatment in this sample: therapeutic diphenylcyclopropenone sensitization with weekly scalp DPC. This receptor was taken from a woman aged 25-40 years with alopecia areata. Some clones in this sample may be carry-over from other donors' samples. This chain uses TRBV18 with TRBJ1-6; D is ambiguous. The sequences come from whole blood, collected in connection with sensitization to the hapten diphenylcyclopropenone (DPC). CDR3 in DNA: TGTGCCAGCTCACCAACCGACACCAATTCACCCCTCCACTTT. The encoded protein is CASSPTDTNSPLHF.